This is a list of T cell receptor beta chains from one sample in a study of CD8 T cells in ankylosing spondylitis. Each CDR3 protein is one row after TCRdb ran MiXCR on the 5' RACE reads. The sample gives around 150,000 distinct CDR3 sequences, 15% to 20% of which show up once; approximately 8% is in the top ten. Material: blood, either unsorted or a sorted T cell fraction (not recorded which). Source of these receptors: a male donor with ankylosing spondylitis or in good health (not recorded which). CDR3s include the opening cysteine and the closing phenylalanine or tryptophan. The D gene is left open where the match is weak. Some rows have no size entry. The others give once, few or many, or a class for an expanded clone.

d_gene: TRBD2
abundance: few
v_gene: TRBV20-1
j_gene: TRBJ2-5
CDR3aa: CSARVQAGGPGTQYF
CDR3nt: TGCAGTGCTAGAGTTCAAGCGGGAGGGCCGGGGACCCAGTACTTC

d_gene: TRBD1
abundance: .
v_gene: TRBV5-1
j_gene: TRBJ2-2
CDR3aa: CVSSTTGGGTGELFF
CDR3nt: TGCGTCAGCAGCACGACAGGGGGCGGCACCGGGGAGCTGTTTTTT

d_gene: .
abundance: .
v_gene: TRBV28
j_gene: TRBJ2-1
CDR3aa: CASSFGRPGGNEQFF
CDR3nt: TGTGCCAGCAGTTTCGGCCGCCCCGGAGGAAATGAGCAGTTCTTC

d_gene: .
abundance: .
v_gene: TRBV5-1
j_gene: TRBJ1-1
CDR3aa: CASSLDRKGTPEAFF
CDR3nt: TGCGCCAGCAGCTTGGATCGGAAAGGGACCCCAGAAGCTTTCTTT

d_gene: .
abundance: many
v_gene: TRBV4-2
j_gene: TRBJ2-4
CDR3aa: CASSQEFRPHVAKNIQYF
CDR3nt: TGTGCCAGCAGCCAAGAATTCCGACCACACGTAGCCAAAAACATTCAGTACTTC

d_gene: .
abundance: many
v_gene: TRBV28
j_gene: TRBJ2-7
CDR3aa: CASGSGTPGFEQYF
CDR3nt: TGTGCCAGCGGATCCGGGACTCCCGGCTTCGAGCAGTACTTC

d_gene: .
abundance: .
v_gene: TRBV18
j_gene: TRBJ1-4
CDR3aa: CASSRRRGATNEKLFF
CDR3nt: TGTGCCAGCTCACGACGACGGGGGGCAACTAATGAAAAACTGTTTTTT

d_gene: TRBD2
abundance: .
v_gene: TRBV19
j_gene: TRBJ2-1
CDR3aa: CASRWLAGTDEQFF
CDR3nt: TGTGCCAGTAGATGGCTAGCGGGAACCGATGAGCAGTTCTTC

d_gene: .
abundance: .
v_gene: TRBV4-1
j_gene: TRBJ1-1
CDR3aa: CASSQGRGSSTTEAFF
CDR3nt: TGCGCCAGCAGCCAAGGGCGCGGGTCCTCAACTACTGAAGCTTTCTTT

d_gene: TRBD2
abundance: few
v_gene: TRBV29-1
j_gene: TRBJ2-1
CDR3aa: CSVVLAGHNEQFF
CDR3nt: TGCAGCGTTGTGCTAGCGGGACACAATGAGCAGTTCTTC

d_gene: .
abundance: many
v_gene: TRBV12-3/TRBV12-4
j_gene: TRBJ2-3
CDR3aa: CASSPLRDTQYF
CDR3nt: TGTGCCAGCAGTCCTTTAAGGGATACGCAGTATTTT

d_gene: .
abundance: many
v_gene: TRBV5-1
j_gene: TRBJ1-1
CDR3aa: CASSLAGLLNTEAFF
CDR3nt: TGCGCCAGCAGCTTGGCCGGACTCCTGAACACTGAAGCTTTCTTT

d_gene: .
abundance: many
v_gene: TRBV12-3/TRBV12-4
j_gene: TRBJ2-3
CDR3aa: CASSLVQGPDTQYF
CDR3nt: TGTGCCAGCAGTTTAGTCCAGGGACCAGATACGCAGTATTTT

d_gene: .
abundance: .
v_gene: TRBV5-1
j_gene: TRBJ1-1
CDR3aa: CASSLEAQSYTEAFF
CDR3nt: TGCGCCAGCAGCTTGGAGGCCCAATCGTACACTGAAGCTTTCTTT

d_gene: .
abundance: once
v_gene: TRBV10-3
j_gene: TRBJ2-2
CDR3aa: CVISVAGELFF
CDR3nt: TGTGTCATCAGTGTGGCAGGGGAGCTGTTTTTT

d_gene: TRBD2
abundance: many
v_gene: TRBV29-1
j_gene: TRBJ2-1
CDR3aa: CSVERLAGDGQFF
CDR3nt: TGCAGCGTTGAGAGACTAGCGGGGGACGGGCAGTTCTTC

d_gene: .
abundance: few
v_gene: TRBV6-5
j_gene: TRBJ1-5
CDR3aa: CASSYSGTGGQPQHF
CDR3nt: TGTGCCAGCAGTTACTCGGGAACGGGGGGTCAGCCCCAGCATTTT

d_gene: .
abundance: .
v_gene: TRBV5-4
j_gene: TRBJ2-1
CDR3aa: CASSSSGERGFF
CDR3nt: TGTGCCAGCAGCTCCTCCGGGGAAAGGGGGTTCTTC

d_gene: TRBD1
abundance: many
v_gene: TRBV9
j_gene: TRBJ1-4
CDR3aa: CASSVGVGGATNEKLFF
CDR3nt: TGTGCCAGCAGCGTAGGGGTAGGGGGCGCAACTAATGAAAAACTGTTTTTT

d_gene: .
abundance: many
v_gene: TRBV4-1
j_gene: TRBJ1-5
CDR3aa: CASSQEPGPNQPQHF
CDR3nt: TGCGCCAGCAGCCAAGAGCCAGGTCCCAATCAGCCCCAGCATTTT

d_gene: .
abundance: many
v_gene: TRBV28
j_gene: TRBJ1-5
CDR3aa: CASSLRNQPQHF
CDR3nt: TGTGCCAGCAGTTTGCGCAATCAGCCCCAGCATTTT

d_gene: .
abundance: few
v_gene: TRBV30
j_gene: TRBJ1-1
CDR3aa: CACKGMNTEAFF
CDR3nt: TGTGCCTGCAAAGGTATGAACACTGAAGCTTTCTTT

d_gene: .
abundance: many
v_gene: TRBV20-1
j_gene: TRBJ1-1
CDR3aa: CSASPGLDTEAFF
CDR3nt: TGCAGTGCTAGTCCGGGGCTGGACACTGAAGCTTTCTTT

d_gene: .
abundance: .
v_gene: TRBV3-1
j_gene: TRBJ1-1
CDR3aa: CANSRQGGTEAFF
CDR3nt: TGTGCCAACAGCCGGCAGGGAGGTACTGAAGCTTTCTTT

d_gene: .
abundance: many
v_gene: TRBV10-3
j_gene: TRBJ2-1
CDR3aa: CAISESTSEQFF
CDR3nt: TGTGCCATCAGTGAGTCGACTAGTGAGCAGTTCTTC

d_gene: TRBD1
abundance: .
v_gene: TRBV27
j_gene: TRBJ2-3
CDR3aa: CASSQITGASTDTQYF
CDR3nt: TGTGCCAGCAGTCAAATTACAGGGGCAAGCACAGATACGCAGTATTTT

d_gene: TRBD2
abundance: few
v_gene: TRBV7-8
j_gene: TRBJ2-3
CDR3aa: CASSPLLSSGTSGLTDTQYF
CDR3nt: TGTGCCAGCAGCCCGCTGCTTTCCTCCGGGACTAGCGGACTCACAGATACGCAGTATTTT

d_gene: .
abundance: many
v_gene: TRBV12-3/TRBV12-4
j_gene: TRBJ2-1
CDR3aa: CASSLNAGYEQFF
CDR3nt: TGTGCCAGCAGCCTAAATGCGGGGTATGAGCAGTTCTTC

d_gene: .
abundance: .
v_gene: TRBV20-1
j_gene: TRBJ2-5
CDR3aa: CSARDQSVRETQYF
CDR3nt: TGCAGTGCTAGAGATCAGTCTGTGAGGGAGACCCAGTACTTC

d_gene: TRBD2
abundance: .
v_gene: TRBV19
j_gene: TRBJ2-6
CDR3aa: CASSLSGSGAGANVLTF
CDR3nt: TGTGCCAGTAGTTTGAGCGGGAGTGGGGCTGGGGCCAACGTCCTGACTTTC

d_gene: TRBD1
abundance: few
v_gene: TRBV12-3/TRBV12-4
j_gene: TRBJ1-5
CDR3aa: CASSLSGGSGNQPQHF
CDR3nt: TGTGCCAGCAGCTTATCAGGGGGGTCAGGCAATCAGCCCCAGCATTTT

d_gene: .
abundance: many
v_gene: TRBV5-1
j_gene: TRBJ2-2
CDR3aa: CASSLGYGDTGELFF
CDR3nt: TGCGCCAGCAGCTTGGGCTATGGGGACACCGGGGAGCTGTTTTTT

d_gene: .
abundance: many
v_gene: TRBV6-1
j_gene: TRBJ2-7
CDR3aa: CASSEVDSREQYF
CDR3nt: TGTGCCAGCAGTGAGGTAGACAGTCGCGAGCAGTACTTC

d_gene: .
abundance: many
v_gene: TRBV3-1
j_gene: TRBJ2-7
CDR3aa: CASSHTQYEQYF
CDR3nt: TGTGCCAGCAGCCACACCCAGTACGAGCAGTACTTC

d_gene: .
abundance: few
v_gene: TRBV10-2
j_gene: TRBJ2-1
CDR3aa: CASSVGRVDEQFF
CDR3nt: TGCGCCAGCTCTGTCGGGAGAGTCGATGAGCAGTTCTTC

d_gene: .
abundance: .
v_gene: TRBV25-1
j_gene: TRBJ1-2
CDR3aa: CASSEGWSGPYGYTF
CDR3nt: TGTGCCAGCAGTGAAGGGTGGTCAGGTCCGTATGGCTACACCTTC

d_gene: .
abundance: few
v_gene: TRBV5-6
j_gene: TRBJ2-2
CDR3aa: CASSATGTGELFF
CDR3nt: TGTGCCAGCAGCGCTACAGGGACCGGGGAGCTGTTTTTT

d_gene: .
abundance: many
v_gene: TRBV5-1
j_gene: TRBJ1-2
CDR3aa: CASSLARTSGSFGYTF
CDR3nt: TGCGCCAGCAGCTTGGCTCGCACTTCAGGATCCTTTGGCTACACCTTC

d_gene: .
abundance: few
v_gene: TRBV11-3
j_gene: TRBJ2-7
CDR3aa: CASSDKSYEQYF
CDR3nt: TGTGCCAGCAGCGACAAATCCTACGAGCAGTACTTC

d_gene: TRBD2
abundance: few
v_gene: TRBV5-1
j_gene: TRBJ2-3
CDR3aa: CASSFSSGKRGSTDTQYF
CDR3nt: TGCGCCAGCAGCTTTTCGAGCGGGAAGCGGGGGAGCACAGATACGCAGTATTTT

d_gene: TRBD2
abundance: many
v_gene: TRBV20-1
j_gene: TRBJ2-3
CDR3aa: CSARDSASGRNTDTQYF
CDR3nt: TGCAGTGCTAGAGATTCCGCTAGCGGGAGAAACACAGATACGCAGTATTTT

d_gene: .
abundance: few
v_gene: TRBV29-1
j_gene: TRBJ1-2
CDR3aa: CSVEVSGYGYTF
CDR3nt: TGCAGCGTTGAAGTATCGGGATATGGCTACACCTTC

d_gene: .
abundance: few
v_gene: TRBV28
j_gene: TRBJ1-1
CDR3aa: CASSFERLDTEAFF
CDR3nt: TGTGCCAGCAGTTTCGAGAGGCTCGACACTGAAGCTTTCTTT

d_gene: TRBD1
abundance: many
v_gene: TRBV10-2
j_gene: TRBJ2-7
CDR3aa: CASSQGEYYEQYF
CDR3nt: TGCGCCAGCAGTCAGGGGGAGTACTACGAGCAGTACTTC

d_gene: .
abundance: many
v_gene: TRBV7-2
j_gene: TRBJ2-1
CDR3aa: CASSLAGVWNEQFF
CDR3nt: TGTGCCAGCAGCTTAGCCGGTGTTTGGAATGAGCAGTTCTTC

d_gene: .
abundance: many
v_gene: TRBV20-1
j_gene: TRBJ2-3
CDR3aa: CSVIQGYSRGTDTQYF
CDR3nt: TGCAGTGTTATACAGGGATATAGCAGGGGCACAGATACGCAGTATTTT

d_gene: .
abundance: .
v_gene: TRBV9
j_gene: TRBJ1-5
CDR3aa: CASSVGSNQPQHF
CDR3nt: TGTGCCAGCAGCGTAGGTAGCAATCAGCCCCAGCATTTT

d_gene: TRBD1
abundance: few
v_gene: TRBV11-2
j_gene: TRBJ2-1
CDR3aa: CASSLSGQGFNEQFF
CDR3nt: TGTGCCAGCAGCTTAAGTGGACAGGGTTTCAATGAGCAGTTCTTC

d_gene: .
abundance: many
v_gene: TRBV12-3/TRBV12-4
j_gene: TRBJ2-3
CDR3aa: CASSAPLVSATYF
CDR3nt: TGTGCCAGCAGTGCCCCTCTAGTATCCGCGACGTATTTT

d_gene: TRBD1
abundance: few
v_gene: TRBV7-9
j_gene: TRBJ2-3
CDR3aa: CASNRGFSTDTQYF
CDR3nt: TGTGCCAGTAACAGGGGATTCAGCACAGATACGCAGTATTTT

d_gene: TRBD1
abundance: many
v_gene: TRBV5-1
j_gene: TRBJ1-2
CDR3aa: CASSRTGENYGYTF
CDR3nt: TGCGCCAGCAGCAGGACAGGGGAAAACTATGGCTACACCTTC